Shown below are 28 T cell receptor beta chains from a single sample sequenced in a study of OX40 agonist ivuxolimab in advanced cancers. Sequenced by immunoSEQ multiplex PCR; TCRdb stores in-frame clones only, minus some. The profile shows 50,000 to 75,000 clones, approximately 91% of them singletons. Sample: CD4+ or CD8+ T cells sorted from blood, taken in a trial of the OX40 agonist ivuxolimab. These receptors all stem from an adult with an advanced solid tumor such as melanoma, head and neck, liver or kidney cancer.

The chain joins TRBV6-1 to TRBJ1-2; D not certain. Trimming removed 7 bases from V and 5 bases from J, with 14 bases in between. The V gene's germline CDR1 is MNHNS and CDR2 SASEGT. This CDR3 is 13 amino acids long. The CDR3 region is CASISQAGYGYTF. CDR3 sequence (DNA): TGTGCCAGCATATCGCAGGCGGGGTATGGCTACACCTTC.

The V call is TRBV4-1, the J call TRBJ1-1; 8 bases agree with TRBD1. V was clipped by 3 bases and J by 5 bases; unmatched bases: 8. The CDR3 consists of 15 residues. The germline gives CDR1 MGHRA, CDR2 YSYEKL. The CDR3 reads CASSHLTGGRTEAFF. In DNA, the CDR3 is TGCGCCAGCAGCCATTTAACAGGGGGTAGAACTGAAGCTTTCTTT.

The V gene is TRBV27, the J gene TRBJ2-2; D is unclear. V was clipped by 3 bases and J by 1 base, with 6 bases between them. Germline V gives CDR1 MNHEY, CDR2 SMNVEV (reference sequence). The CDR3 loop spans 14 amino acids. CDR3 sequence reads: CASSLALNTGELFF. CDR3 bases: TGTGCCAGCAGTTTGGCCTTGAACACCGGGGAGCTGTTTTTT.

This chain uses TRBV9 with TRBJ1-4; TRBD1 aligns across 7 bases. The CDR3 loop spans 16 amino acids. Looked up from germline, CDR1 is SGDLS and CDR2 is YYNGEE. Trimming took 0 bases from V and 4 from J; bases not matched to a gene: 6. The CDR3 DNA follows: TGTGCCAGCAGCGTAGAAAGGGGGCTCAATAATGAAAAACTGTTTTTT. Its translation is CASSVERGLNNEKLFF. The full variable domain, rest sourced from reference TRBV9 and TRBJ1-4, is DSGVTQTPKHLITATGQRVTLRCSPRSGDLSVYWYQQSLDQGLQFLIQYYNGEERAKGNILERFSAQQFPDLHSELNLSSLELGDSALYFCASSVERGLNNEKLFFGSGTQLSVL.

The rearrangement joins TRBV14 to TRBJ1-6; D ambiguous. CDR3 length equals 15 residues. The germline V gene has CDR1 SGHDN and CDR2 FVKESK. V lost 0 bases, J lost 6 bases, and 9 bases lay in between. This CDR3 reads CASSQESGLNSPLHF. In DNA form, the CDR3 reads TGTGCCAGCAGCCAAGAGTCCGGTCTTAATTCACCCCTCCACTTT.

The V gene is TRBV4-1, the J gene TRBJ1-5, with D uncertain. The CDR3 runs to 13 residues. V was trimmed by 3 bases and J by 7 bases, leaving 10 bases between them. The germline gives CDR1 MGHRA, CDR2 YSYEKL. The CDR3 bases are TGCGCCAGCAGCCAGGTCCGCAGCCAGCCCCAGCATTTT. This codes for CASSQVRSQPQHF.

The chain joins TRBV9 to TRBJ1-2; possible D gene TRBD1, 6 bases. The CDR3 length is 13 residues. Germline V gene sequence: CDR1 SGDLS, CDR2 YYNGEE. Trimming shortened V by 0 bases and J by 4 bases, and 7 bases separated the two germline ends. DNA of the CDR3: TGTGCCAGCAGCGTAGAAGGGGGCTATGGCTACACCTTC. It yields the protein CASSVEGGYGYTF.

The V and J genes are TRBV5-6 and TRBJ2-7, with D perhaps matching TRBD2 (5 bases). CDR1 is SGHDT and CDR2 is YYEEEE in the germline V gene. This CDR3 contains 14 residues. V lost 4 bases to trimming and J lost 0 bases, with 11 bases between them. The CDR3 DNA is TGTGCCAGCAGCCCGTCGGGGAGCTCCTACGAGCAGTACTTC. Amino acid sequence: CASSPSGSSYEQYF.

This chain links TRBV5-1 with TRBJ2-3, with 8 positions matching TRBD1. CDR3 size: 15 residues. Germline trimming cut 2 bases from V and 4 bases from J; bases unmatched to any gene: 6. Per the germline V gene, CDR1 is SGHRS and CDR2 is YFSETQ. The chain's CDR3 is CASSFAGGVADTQYF. The CDR3 nucleotides read TGCGCCAGCAGCTTCGCAGGGGGCGTCGCAGATACGCAGTATTTT.

The CDR3 DNA follows: TGTGCCAGTAGTATTCTCGGGGGCTCGTCTTGGGATGAGCAGTTCTTC. It translates to CASSILGGSSWDEQFF. The chain is built from TRBV19 and TRBJ2-1, with D perhaps being TRBD1 or TRBD2 (6 bases each). This CDR3 is built from 16 residues. Trimming stripped 3 bases from V and 8 bases from J, with 20 bases between. Germline-derived CDR1 and CDR2 are LNHDA and SQIVND (reference sequence).

This sequence joins TRBV7-9 and TRBJ2-7; 7 bases fit TRBD1. This CDR3 comprises 14 residues. Losses at the gene ends were 3 bases for V and 2 bases for J; bases not matched to a gene: 4. Germline-derived CDR1 and CDR2 are SEHNR and FQNEAQ (reference sequence). The CDR3 bases are TGTGCCAGCAGCTTTCCCGACAGGGCCTACGAGCAGTACTTC. It specifies CASSFPDRAYEQYF. The full variable domain, with the rest looked up from reference TRBV7-9 and TRBJ2-7, is DTGVSQNPRHKITKRGQNVTFRCDPISEHNRLYWYRQTLGQGPEFLTYFQNEAQLEKSRLLSDRFSAERPKGSFSTLEIQRTEQGDSAMYLCASSFPDRAYEQYFGPGTRLTVT.

This clone was observed once. In DNA form, the CDR3 reads TGTGCCAGTAGTATGGGGCGGCAGTTGAACACTGAAGCTTTCTTT. Its protein product is CASSMGRQLNTEAFF. The chain uses TRBV19 and TRBJ1-1, with D perhaps TRBD1 (5 bases). The CDR3 is made up of 15 amino acids. The germline V and J ends were trimmed by 3 bases and 0 bases, with 11 bases remaining between them. Germline CDR1 and CDR2: LNHDA and SQIVND (reference sequence).

This sequence joins TRBV4-1 and TRBJ2-3; the D gene is possibly TRBD2 (7 bases). This CDR3 has 16 residues. The V end lost 1 base, the J end lost 1 base, and 12 bases lay between the germline ends. From germline, CDR1 is MGHRA and CDR2 YSYEKL. The CDR3 region is CASSQVSGGRTDTQYF. For the CDR3, the DNA is TGCGCCAGCAGCCAAGTATCCGGGGGGCGCACAGATACGCAGTATTTT.

This rearrangement joins TRBV7-9 to TRBJ2-5; D is unresolved. The germline V and J ends were trimmed by 4 bases and 5 bases, with 17 bases remaining between them. Germline loops: CDR1 SEHNR, CDR2 FQNEAQ (reference sequence). The CDR3 loop spans 15 amino acids. DNA of the CDR3: TGTGCCAGCAGCTCCCCTCGGGCATTTGTTGAGACCCAGTACTTC. Its protein product is CASSSPRAFVETQYF.

The gene calls are TRBV4-1 and TRBJ2-5; 12 nucleotides line up with TRBD2. CDR1 and CDR2 from the germline V gene are MGHRA and YSYEKL. The CDR3 covers 18 residues. The ends lost 0 bases at V and 5 bases at J; junction bases unmatched: 10. CDR3 coding DNA: TGCGCCAGCAGCCAAGAGCTAGCGGGGGGGCCTTACGTGGAGACCCAGTACTTC. Translated: CASSQELAGGPYVETQYF.

This clone was detected only once. For the CDR3, the DNA is TGTGCCAGCAGCTTACCTCGGGTAGGGTACACCGGGGAGCTGTTTTTT. It encodes CASSLPRVGYTGELFF. The chain employs TRBV11-2 and TRBJ2-2, with D hard to call. Germline V lookup: CDR1 SGHAT, CDR2 FQNNGV. Trimming pared 2 bases from V and 3 bases from J, leaving 13 bases between. The CDR3 has 16 residues.

As DNA, the CDR3 is TGCGCCAGCAGTGAAGGTGTTAATGAGCAGTTCTTC. This codes for CASSEGVNEQFF. This rearrangement joins TRBV10-2 to TRBJ2-1; D remains unclear. This CDR3 is 12 amino acids long. Germline assignment: CDR1 WSHSY and CDR2 SAAADI. With 3 bases removed from V and 7 bases from J, the gap between germline ends came to 7 bases.

The J gene is TRBJ1-5, the V gene TRBV7-4; D is perhaps TRBD1 (5 bases). The CDR3 length is 17 residues. Trimming shortened V by 5 bases and J by 5 bases, and 22 bases separated the two germline ends. Germline CDR1 reads SGHVT; CDR2 reads SQSDAQ. This chain's CDR3 is CASSNGGNCPRDQPQHF. The CDR3 DNA reads TGTGCCAGCAGCAACGGGGGGAATTGCCCCCGTGATCAGCCCCAGCATTTT.

The chain uses TRBV2 and TRBJ1-5, with D possibly matching TRBD1 (5 bases). V was shortened by 3 bases and J by 1 base, with 7 bases between the two germline ends. The V gene's germline CDR1 is SNHLY and CDR2 FYNNEI. This CDR3 is 14 amino acids long. CDR3 nucleotides: TGTGCCAGCAGTGAGGGGCAGAGCAATCAGCCCCAGCATTTT. As protein: CASSEGQSNQPQHF.

This chain links TRBV29-1 with TRBJ2-5; D is perhaps TRBD1 (6 bases). With 7 bases removed from V and 5 bases from J, the gap between germline ends came to 14 bases. Germline V gene data show CDR1 as SQVTM and CDR2 as ANQGSEA. This CDR3 is built from 12 residues. CDR3 bases: TGCAGCGGACAGGTGTCAAGGGAGACCCAGTACTTC. It codes for CSGQVSRETQYF.

This sequence joins TRBV4-1 and TRBJ1-1; unclear D gene. This CDR3 has 12 residues. Deletions cut 3 bases from V and 5 bases from J, with 7 bases between. The germline CDR1 and CDR2 sequences are MGHRA and YSYEKL. CDR3 sequence: CASSQAGTEAFF. The CDR3 nucleotides read TGCGCCAGCAGCCAGGCGGGGACTGAAGCTTTCTTT.

The chain employs TRBV5-6 and TRBJ1-1; D unclear. The CDR3 has 12 amino acids. CDR1 and CDR2 from the germline V gene are SGHDT and YYEEEE. V lost 4 bases and J lost 0, with 4 bases in between. The CDR3 loop is CASSNLNTEAFF. DNA of the CDR3: TGTGCCAGCAGCAACCTGAACACTGAAGCTTTCTTT.

This sequence joins TRBV19 and TRBJ1-1; D unclear. The CDR3 sequence is 13 residues long. Germline-derived CDR1 and CDR2 are LNHDA and SQIVND (reference sequence). V lost 6 bases and J 0 bases, leaving 8 bases between the germline ends. The chain's CDR3 is CASSLALNTEAFF. The CDR3 DNA is TGTGCCAGTAGCCTAGCGCTGAACACTGAAGCTTTCTTT.

V gene TRBV11-3 combines with J gene TRBJ1-2; D gene uncertain. This CDR3 region has 16 residues. Trimming shortened V by 3 bases and J by 1 base, and 15 bases separated the two germline ends. Germline CDR1 reads SGHNT; CDR2 reads YENEEA. In nucleotides, the CDR3 is TGTGCCAGCAGCTTGGGAGGAGGGCCCCGTAACTATGGCTACACCTTC. Translating it yields CASSLGGGPRNYGYTF.

V is TRBV4-2 and J is TRBJ2-5, with D possibly being TRBD2 (6 bases). The V gene lost 3 bases and the J gene lost 4 bases, with 12 bases spanning the gap. CDR1 and CDR2 (germline): LGHNA, YNFKEQ. The CDR3 runs to 14 residues. The CDR3 nucleotides read TGTGCCAGCAGCCAGGGGGGTAATCCAGAGACCCAGTACTTC. Protein product: CASSQGGNPETQYF.

In its sample, this clone was seen a few times. This chain connects TRBV12-5 to TRBJ2-7; a possible D gene is TRBD1 (6 bases). Trimming took off 8 bases at V and 3 bases at J, with 14 bases between the two ends. Germline CDR1 is LGHNT and CDR2 is FRNRAP. There are 13 residues in the CDR3. The CDR3 coding sequence is TGTGCTAGTTCTGTACACAGGGTCTACGAGCAGTACTTC. Translated, it gives CASSVHRVYEQYF.

The V gene is TRBV2, the J gene TRBJ2-7, with a possible D match to TRBD2 (5 bases). Germline CDR1 SNHLY, CDR2 FYNNEI. V was pared by 11 bases and J by 2 bases, with 19 bases between. This CDR3 has 14 amino acids. This CDR3 reads CAVILGGYAYEQYF. The DNA of the CDR3 is TGTGCCGTAATACTAGGTGGGTACGCCTACGAGCAGTACTTC.

The rearrangement uses TRBV2 and TRBJ2-7; unclear D gene. Trimming cost V 4 bases and J 5 bases, with 3 bases left between them. The CDR3 runs 10 residues. Germline assignment: CDR1 SNHLY and CDR2 FYNNEI. The CDR3 is CASSVDEQYF. CDR3 coding DNA: TGTGCCAGCAGTGTCGACGAGCAGTACTTC.